This T cell receptor (beta chain) was recovered during a study of a mutant IDH1 vaccine in newly diagnosed glioma (dated by TCRdb to the early 2020s). With regard to the full study: The approximately 32 treated patients were about 60% male and roughly 40% female, with a mean age of about 43 years. Before enrollment, most patients had been given radiochemotherapy with temozolomide as standard therapy, while the rest had received either radiotherapy alone or temozolomide alone. Peripheral blood samples were drawn at six visits, namely V03 (baseline), V05, V07, V10, V12 and V13. Longitudinal TCRB deep sequencing was done for 25 treated patients, wherever samples were available for exploratory analyses.

According to the study, the label for this sample's time point signals: baseline, week 1 (first vaccination visit). Taken with the paper, the label for treatment or condition translates to: pre-vaccination baseline after standard-of-care therapy. The donors had newly diagnosed IDH1-mutant astrocytomas of WHO grade 3 or 4 that showed loss of nuclear ATRX. The samples were drawn from NOA16, a multicentre, single-arm, open-label phase I trial in Germany that tested a mutant IDH1 peptide vaccine in humans for the first time. Visit V03 blood draws served as the baseline sample for immunogenicity testing. Genomic DNA for TCRB sequencing was isolated from EDTA blood with the DNeasy Blood and Tissue Kit. About this clone: It has no known antigen specificity. Base qualities are not provided; no much larger clone lies one nucleotide away.

Points the paper makes about the study in general: Availability determined which PBMC samples were chosen for TCRB deep sequencing. Pseudoprogression seemed to be unrelated to changes in the top peripheral T cell clonotypes found by TCRB sequencing. Vaccine-induced immune responses across multiple MHC alleles were detected in 90% to 95% of patients. According to the authors, sample limitations meant that analyses of patient blood samples could not be reproduced.

Libraries came from the immunoSEQ multiplex PCR assay. Rearranged TCR beta chain sequences were amplified using the hsTCRB Kit according to the manufacturer's protocol. Sequencing of TCRB libraries was carried out on an Illumina MiSeq. The authors' pipeline ran thus. The proprietary platform of the kit vendor was used for demultiplexing, trimming and gene mapping. Imported from immuneACCESS, the table was reduced by TCRdb to in-frame sequences with V and J called. These copies leave out some clones; in studies compared against another copy, an unresolved V gene accounts for under half, and the cause of the remainder is not known. V and J calls and clone size are given by that table; D and trimming were obtained from the DNA. This sample gives around 100,000 clones in total; over 75% of them show up just once. 5.3% of the sample is in the top ten clones. The source material was PBMCs, sampled from a glioma patient treated with radiotherapy, temozolomide or both. The sequence was collected from a man aged 35 to 55 with glioma. Some clones in this sample may be carry-over from other donors' samples.

The bases read TGTGCCAGCAGCTTGCATGAACAGGGTCGAGGCTACACCTTC. Its translation reads: CASSLHEQGRGYTF. The chain employs TRBV5-8 and TRBJ1-2; possibly the D gene is TRBD1, per 6 matching bases. CDR1 is given as SGHTS and CDR2 as YDEGEE, both from the germline V gene. Including cysteine and phenylalanine, the CDR3 has 14 amino acids. The retained sequence is limited to the CDR3, 42 bases, with the frame set at the first base. Relative to germline, V is 1 base shorter and J is 8 bases shorter, with 15 bases between their ends.